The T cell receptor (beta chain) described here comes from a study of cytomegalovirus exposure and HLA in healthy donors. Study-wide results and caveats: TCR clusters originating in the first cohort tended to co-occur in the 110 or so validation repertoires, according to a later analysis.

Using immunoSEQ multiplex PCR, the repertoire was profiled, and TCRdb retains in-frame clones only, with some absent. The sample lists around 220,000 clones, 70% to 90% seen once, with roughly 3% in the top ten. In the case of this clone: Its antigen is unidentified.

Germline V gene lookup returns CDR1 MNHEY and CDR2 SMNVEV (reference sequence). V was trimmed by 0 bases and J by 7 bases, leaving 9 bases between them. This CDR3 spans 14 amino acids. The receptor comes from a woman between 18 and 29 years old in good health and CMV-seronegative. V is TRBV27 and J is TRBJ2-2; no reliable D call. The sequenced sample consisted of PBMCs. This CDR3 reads CASSLSTYSGELFF. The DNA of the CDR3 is TGTGCCAGCAGTTTATCGACGTACAGCGGGGAGCTGTTTTTT.